These 22 T cell receptor beta chains originate from one sample sequenced in a study of neurological immune-mediated disorders. One entry per CDR3 protein, called by TCRdb with MiXCR from the 5' RACE reads. The sample holds tens of thousands of distinct CDR3 sequences; about 13% are singletons and the top ten take approximately 4.6%. As for time point: longitudinal time-point 1 (baseline). Input material: PBMCs. Every receptor here comes from a female donor with HTLV-1-associated myelopathy (HAM/TSP).

This clonotype was seen only a few times. The chain recombines TRBV6-1 with TRBJ2-4; D possibly corresponds to TRBD1 (5 bases). The CDR3 sequence is 13 residues long. The germline gives CDR1 MNHNS, CDR2 SASEGT. The V end was cut by 2 bases, the J end by 6 bases, with 8 bases between. CDR3 sequence (DNA): TGTGCCAGCAGTGAACAGGGTGGAAACATTCAGTACTTC. This encodes CASSEQGGNIQYF.

CDR3: CASSSPGRGVNEQFF. CDR3 DNA sequence: TGTGCCAGCAGCTCTCCGGGACGGGGGGTCAATGAGCAGTTCTTC. The chain is built from TRBV7-9 and TRBJ2-1, with 7 positions matching TRBD2. Germline loops: CDR1 SEHNR, CDR2 FQNEAQ (reference sequence). The V segment lost 4 bases and the J segment 6 bases; nucleotides outside the gene matches: 9. CDR3 length: 15 residues.

The rearrangement joins TRBV6-5 to TRBJ2-2, with 11 bases matching TRBD2. Germline V gene lookup returns CDR1 MNHEY and CDR2 SVGAGI. The ends lost 4 bases at V and 7 bases at J; junction bases unmatched: 8. The CDR3 has 16 residues. The CDR3, as DNA: TGTGCCAGCAGTTTTCAACTAGCGGGGGAGGTCGGGGAGCTGTTTTTT. Translated, it gives CASSFQLAGEVGELFF.

In regard to this clonotype: This may arise from a read error, as a much more abundant clone is one base away. This chain uses TRBV24-1 with TRBJ2-3; 8 nucleotides align to TRBD1. Germline lookup yields CDR1 KGHDR and CDR2 SFDVKD. Trimming at V came to 7 bases and at J to 2 bases, leaving 10 bases not matched to a gene. The CDR3 loop spans 16 amino acids. CDR3 bases: TGTGCCACCAGCGAACTACCGGGACAGGACACAGATACGCAGTATTTT. Protein: CATSELPGQDTDTQYF.

Comment on this clonotype: One base away lies a much larger clone, so this may be a sequencing read error. The chain combines TRBV6-2 or TRBV6-3 with TRBJ2-5; D remains ambiguous. The V and J ends lost 5 bases and 7 bases respectively, with 11 bases between them. From germline, CDR1 is MNHEY and CDR2 SVGEGT. The CDR3 runs to 12 residues. As DNA, the CDR3 is TGTGCCAGCAGTACTGGGCCGGGGACCCAGTACTTC. Its protein is CASSTGPGTQYF.

This clonotype was found many times. This sequence joins TRBV30 and TRBJ2-1; TRBD2 agrees at 9 bases. This CDR3 is built from 14 residues. V was pared by 3 bases and J by 7 bases, with 7 bases of the junction left unmatched. Looked up from germline, CDR1 is GTSNPN and CDR2 is SVGIG (reference sequence). The DNA of the CDR3 is TGTGCCTGGAGGAGACTAGCGGCGAGGAATGAGCAGTTCTTC. It is translated as CAWRRLAARNEQFF.

The table lists this clonotype with many counts. The chain has TRBV19 and TRBJ2-1; TRBD1 aligns across 7 bases. This CDR3 comprises 13 residues. Germline lookup yields CDR1 LNHDA and CDR2 SQIVND (reference sequence). V gave up 7 bases and J gave up 6 bases; unmatched junction bases: 6. For the CDR3, the DNA is TGTGCCAGTAACTCGGGGACAGCCAATGAGCAGTTCTTC. Translating it yields CASNSGTANEQFF.

In its sample, this clonotype was seen many times. The rearrangement links TRBV30 to TRBJ2-3; D is possibly TRBD2 (5 bases). Between the trimmed V and J ends, which lost 0 bases and 0 bases, there was a span of 10 bases. The CDR3 has 15 residues. Germline V CDR1 and CDR2: GTSNPN, SVGIG (reference sequence). The CDR3 DNA is TGTGCCTGGAGTGTAATACTAGGGAGCACAGATACGCAGTATTTT. It is translated as CAWSVILGSTDTQYF.

The chain recombines TRBV1 with TRBJ2-7; TRBD1, the D gene given by the table, was not confirmed from the DNA. TRBV1 is classified as a pseudogene. The CDR3 loop spans 14 amino acids. The CDR3 sequence: CTSSPGQGVYEQYF. The DNA for the CDR3 is TGCACCAGCAGCCCCGGACAGGGGGTCTACGAGCAGTACTTC.

This clonotype is labeled medium-sized. This chain uses TRBV27 with TRBJ1-1; D is ambiguous. Trimming cost V 3 bases and J 3 bases, with 8 bases left between them. This CDR3 comprises 13 residues. Germline CDR1 is MNHEY and CDR2 is SMNVEV (reference sequence). The DNA for the CDR3 is TGTGCCAGCAGTTTTCGGGAACACACTGAAGCTTTCTTT. Residues: CASSFREHTEAFF.

V gene TRBV11-3 combines with J gene TRBJ2-3; D might be TRBD1 (5 bases). Germline-derived CDR1 and CDR2 are SGHNT and YENEEA. Trimming left V 5 bases short and J 5 bases short, with 11 bases between. The CDR3 loop spans 13 amino acids. This CDR3 is CASSRTSVDTQYF. The CDR3 DNA sequence: TGTGCCAGCAGCAGGACATCGGTAGATACGCAGTATTTT.

As regards this clonotype: A junction boundary mismatches the germline segment, possibly from a read error. The V call is TRBV7-2, the J call TRBJ2-1; 8 bases agree with TRBD2. The CDR3 runs 14 residues. Germline CDR1 reads SGHTA; CDR2 reads FQGNSA. CDR3 in amino acids: CASSPGGAHNEQLF. In nucleotides, the CDR3 is TGTGCCAGCAGCCCCGGGGGGGCCCACAATGAGCAACTCTTC.

The chain uses TRBV7-3 and TRBJ1-2; 9 nucleotides agree with TRBD1. Trimming took 5 bases from V and 7 from J; bases not matched to a gene: 11. The CDR3 spans 15 residues. The germline V gene has CDR1 SGHTA and CDR2 FQGTGA. The CDR3 loop is CASSLTGDRGSGYTF. CDR3 DNA sequence: TGTGCCAGCAGCCTCACGGGAGACAGGGGGTCTGGCTACACCTTC.

This clonotype is medium-sized (0.01 to 0.1%) by share. This chain connects TRBV9 to TRBJ2-7, with 7 nucleotides matching TRBD1. The CDR3 is 16 amino acids. Germline V gene sequence: CDR1 SGDLS, CDR2 YYNGEE. V gave up 4 bases and J gave up 3 bases; unmatched junction bases: 13. CDR3 amino acids: CASSQTPDRVLYEQYF. The CDR3 nucleotides are TGTGCCAGCAGCCAAACCCCCGACAGGGTACTCTACGAGCAGTACTTC.

This clonotype was observed many times. This sequence joins TRBV6-1 and TRBJ2-7; TRBD1 aligns across 7 bases. There are 15 residues in the CDR3. V dropped 1 base and J dropped 3; count of bases not matched to a gene: 6. Germline assignment: CDR1 MNHNS and CDR2 SASEGT. This CDR3 is CASSEGVTGIYEQYF. The CDR3 DNA reads TGTGCCAGCAGTGAAGGTGTGACAGGGATCTACGAGCAGTACTTC.

This clonotype was recorded a few times. The chain joins TRBV7-9 to TRBJ2-7; weak D call: TRBD2 (5 bases). CDR1 SEHNR and CDR2 FQNEAQ come from the germline V gene (reference sequence). This CDR3 comprises 15 residues. Trimming left V 5 bases short and J 8 bases short, with 22 bases between. CDR3 sequence reads: CASSPGGSSVGQQYF. Written as DNA, the CDR3 is TGTGCCAGCAGCCCAGGCGGGTCCTCCGTGGGTCAGCAGTACTTC.

This clonotype was recorded at least ten times. This chain connects TRBV5-1 to TRBJ2-7; 9 bases are a match to TRBD2. CDR1 SGHRS and CDR2 YFSETQ come from the germline V gene. The length of the CDR3 is 15 residues. With 4 bases clipped from V and 2 bases from J, the junction kept 7 bases outside the gene matches. The CDR3 is CASSMSSGGPYEQYF. Written as DNA, the CDR3 is TGCGCCAGCAGCATGTCAAGCGGGGGGCCCTACGAGCAGTACTTC.

This clonotype appeared many times. V usage is TRBV7-6 and J usage is TRBJ2-7; no reliable D call. The V gene lost 4 bases and the J gene lost 5 bases, with 12 bases spanning the gap. Per germline, CDR1 SGHVS and CDR2 FNYEAQ. CDR3 length equals 13 residues. The CDR3 loop is CASSSPTHHEQYF. CDR3 nucleotide sequence: TGTGCCAGCAGCTCCCCGACGCACCACGAGCAGTACTTC.

This clonotype has a count of ten or more. The chain couples TRBV7-9 to TRBJ2-1; D remains unclear. Germline V gives CDR1 SEHNR, CDR2 FQNEAQ (reference sequence). The germline V and J ends were trimmed by 6 bases and 0 bases, with 12 bases remaining between them. CDR3 length: 15 residues. The CDR3 here is CASRKDYLSYNEQFF. CDR3 nucleotides: TGTGCCAGCAGGAAGGATTATCTCTCCTACAATGAGCAGTTCTTC.

The sample holds many counts of this clonotype. This rearrangement joins TRBV9 to TRBJ1-4; TRBD1 is a possible D gene (5 bases). Per the germline V gene, CDR1 is SGDLS and CDR2 is YYNGEE. This CDR3 is 15 amino acids long. Trimming pared 4 bases from V and 5 bases from J, leaving 15 bases between. CDR3 sequence reads: CASSSLGGGNEKLFF. For the CDR3, the DNA is TGTGCCAGCAGCTCCCTCGGGGGGGGGAATGAAAAACTGTTTTTT.

This clonotype was picked up many times. V is TRBV20-1 and J is TRBJ1-2; no definite D call. Deletions cut 1 base from V and 2 bases from J, with 11 bases between. The CDR3 is 14 amino acids. CDR1 DFQATT and CDR2 SNEGSKA come from the germline V gene (reference sequence). This chain's CDR3 is CSARAAGSNYGYTF. The CDR3 DNA follows: TGCAGTGCTAGAGCGGCAGGTAGCAACTATGGCTACACCTTC.

This clonotype was detected many times. The V and J genes are TRBV7-9 and TRBJ2-7; D not resolved. The CDR3 length is 12 residues. Germline V gene data show CDR1 as SEHNR and CDR2 as FQNEAQ (reference sequence). The V gene lost 2 bases and the J gene lost 6 bases, with 8 bases spanning the gap. In DNA, the CDR3 is TGTGCCAGCAGCTTACCCCTGAGCGAGCAGTACTTC. Translation gives CASSLPLSEQYF.